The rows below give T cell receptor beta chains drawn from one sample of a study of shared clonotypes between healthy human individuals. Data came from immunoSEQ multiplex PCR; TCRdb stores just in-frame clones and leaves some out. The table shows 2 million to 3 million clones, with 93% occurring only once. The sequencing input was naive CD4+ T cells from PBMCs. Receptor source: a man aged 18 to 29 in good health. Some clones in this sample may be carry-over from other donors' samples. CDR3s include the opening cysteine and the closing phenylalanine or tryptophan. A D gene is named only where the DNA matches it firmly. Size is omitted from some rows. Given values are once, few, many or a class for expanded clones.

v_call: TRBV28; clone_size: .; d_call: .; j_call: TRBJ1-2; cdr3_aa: CASSFGGSASNYGYTF; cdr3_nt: TGTGCCAGCAGTTTTGGGGGCTCTGCTTCTAACTATGGCTACACCTTC
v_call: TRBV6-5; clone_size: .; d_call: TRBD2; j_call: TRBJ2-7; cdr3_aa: CASRLAGTYEQYF; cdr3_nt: TGTGCCAGCCGACTAGCGGGCACCTACGAGCAGTACTTC
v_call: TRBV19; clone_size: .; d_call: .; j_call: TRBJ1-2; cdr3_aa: CASSIGGGNYGYTF; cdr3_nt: TGTGCCAGTAGTATAGGGGGTGGTAACTATGGCTACACCTTC
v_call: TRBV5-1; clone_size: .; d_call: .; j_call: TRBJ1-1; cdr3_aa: CASVAGTGSTEAFF; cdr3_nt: TGCGCCAGCGTCGCAGGAACAGGTAGCACTGAAGCTTTCTTT
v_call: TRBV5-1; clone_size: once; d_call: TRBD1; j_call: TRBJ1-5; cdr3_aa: CASSLRPLTGDNQPQHF; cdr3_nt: TGCGCCAGCAGCCTTCGGCCTCTGACAGGGGATAATCAGCCCCAGCATTTT
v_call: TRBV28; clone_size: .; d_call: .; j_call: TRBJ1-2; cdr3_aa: CASSSTDGISNYGYTF; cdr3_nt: TGTGCCAGCAGTTCCACTGACGGGATTTCTAACTATGGCTACACCTTC
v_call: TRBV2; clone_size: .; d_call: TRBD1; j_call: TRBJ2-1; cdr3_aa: CASSGQGYNEQFF; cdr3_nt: TGTGCCAGCAGCGGACAGGGGTACAATGAGCAGTTCTTC
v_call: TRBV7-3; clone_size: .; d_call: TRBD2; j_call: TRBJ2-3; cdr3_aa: CASSLRGGSGGDTQYF; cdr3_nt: TGTGCCAGCAGCTTAAGGGGCGGGAGTGGGGGAGATACGCAGTATTTT
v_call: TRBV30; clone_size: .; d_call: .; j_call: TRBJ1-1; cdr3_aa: CAWRPPGTPTTEAFF; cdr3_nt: TGTGCCTGGAGACCGCCAGGCACCCCTACCACTGAAGCTTTCTTT
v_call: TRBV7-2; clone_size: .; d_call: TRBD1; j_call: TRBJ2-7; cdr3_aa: CASSLRQGGFEQYF; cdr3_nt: TGTGCCAGCAGCTTAAGACAGGGGGGCTTCGAGCAGTACTTC
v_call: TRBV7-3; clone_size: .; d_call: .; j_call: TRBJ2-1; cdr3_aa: CASSPPEATALGNEQFF; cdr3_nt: TGTGCCAGCAGCCCGCCGGAGGCCACCGCTCTGGGGAATGAGCAGTTCTTC
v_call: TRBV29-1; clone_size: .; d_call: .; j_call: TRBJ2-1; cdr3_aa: CSVAHNEQFF; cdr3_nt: TGCAGCGTTGCCCACAATGAGCAGTTCTTC
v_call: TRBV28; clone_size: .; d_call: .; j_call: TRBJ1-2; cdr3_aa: CASSLRSARNYGYTF; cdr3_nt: TGTGCCAGCAGTTTAAGGTCGGCAAGGAACTATGGCTACACCTTC
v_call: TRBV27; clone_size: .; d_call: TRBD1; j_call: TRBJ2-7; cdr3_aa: CASRFMGQGYEQYF; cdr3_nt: TGTGCCAGCAGATTCATGGGACAGGGATACGAGCAGTACTTC
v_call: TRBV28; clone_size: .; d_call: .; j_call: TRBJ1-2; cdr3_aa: CASSFWVRGYTF; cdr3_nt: TGTGCCAGCAGTTTTTGGGTAAGAGGCTACACCTTC
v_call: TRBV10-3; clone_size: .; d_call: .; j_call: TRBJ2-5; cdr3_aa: CATRENGETQYF; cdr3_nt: TGTGCCACCAGGGAGAATGGGGAGACCCAGTACTTC
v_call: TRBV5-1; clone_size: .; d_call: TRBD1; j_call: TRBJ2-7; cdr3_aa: CASSLEKGAYEQYF; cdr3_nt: TGCGCCAGCAGCTTAGAAAAGGGGGCGTACGAGCAGTACTTC
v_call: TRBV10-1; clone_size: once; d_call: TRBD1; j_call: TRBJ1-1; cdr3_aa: CASRDRTGGEGSKWATEAFF; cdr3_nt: TGCGCCAGCAGAGATCGGACAGGGGGCGAAGGTAGCAAGTGGGCCACTGAAGCTTTCTTT
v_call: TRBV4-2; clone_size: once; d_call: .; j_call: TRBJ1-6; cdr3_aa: CASSQASGLSSYNSPLHF; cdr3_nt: TGTGCCAGCAGCCAGGCCTCAGGCTTGAGCTCCTATAATTCACCCCTCCACTTT
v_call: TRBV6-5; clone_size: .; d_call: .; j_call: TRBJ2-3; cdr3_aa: CASSRALDTDTQYF; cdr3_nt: TGTGCCAGCAGTCGGGCCCTCGACACAGATACGCAGTATTTT
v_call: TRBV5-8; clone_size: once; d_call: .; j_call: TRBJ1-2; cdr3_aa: CASSWGRNGYTF; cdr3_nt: TGTGCCAGCAGCTGGGGCCGGAATGGCTACACCTTC
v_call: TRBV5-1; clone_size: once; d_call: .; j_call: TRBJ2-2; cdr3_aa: CASSLDPPGELFF; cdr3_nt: TGCGCCAGCAGCTTAGACCCCCCCGGGGAGCTGTTTTTT
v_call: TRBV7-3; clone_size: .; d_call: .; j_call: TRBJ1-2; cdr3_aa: CASSRSYRTTNYGYTF; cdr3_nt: TGTGCCAGCAGCCGATCGTACAGGACTACTAACTATGGCTACACCTTC
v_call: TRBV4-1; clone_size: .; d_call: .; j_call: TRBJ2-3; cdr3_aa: CASSQSWAGADTQYF; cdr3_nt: TGCGCCAGCAGCCAAAGTTGGGCAGGGGCAGATACGCAGTATTTT
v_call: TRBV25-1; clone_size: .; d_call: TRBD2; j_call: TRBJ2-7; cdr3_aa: CASSEGWEGLHEQYF; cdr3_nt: TGTGCCAGCAGTGAAGGGTGGGAGGGCCTCCACGAGCAGTACTTC
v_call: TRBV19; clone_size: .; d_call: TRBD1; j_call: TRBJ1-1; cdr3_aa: CASSPATRGQGPPEGMNTEAFF; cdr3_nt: TGTGCCAGTAGCCCTGCGACGCGTGGACAGGGGCCCCCTGAAGGGATGAACACTGAAGCTTTCTTT
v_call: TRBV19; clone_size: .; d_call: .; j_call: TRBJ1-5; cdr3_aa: CASSIEAGRNQPQHF; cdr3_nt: TGTGCCAGTAGTATCGAGGCAGGCAGGAATCAGCCCCAGCATTTT
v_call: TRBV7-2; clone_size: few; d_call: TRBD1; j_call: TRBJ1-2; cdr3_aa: CASSQRDRAGGYTF; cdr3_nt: TGTGCCAGCAGCCAAAGGGACAGGGCGGGCGGCTACACCTTC
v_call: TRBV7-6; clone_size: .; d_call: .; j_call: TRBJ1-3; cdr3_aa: CASSLGGSRGNTIYF; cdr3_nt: TGTGCCAGCAGCTTAGGGGGAAGCCGTGGAAACACCATATATTTT
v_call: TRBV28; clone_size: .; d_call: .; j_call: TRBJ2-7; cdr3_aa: CASCDQRSSYEQYF; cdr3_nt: TGTGCCAGCTGCGATCAGCGAAGCTCCTACGAGCAGTACTTC
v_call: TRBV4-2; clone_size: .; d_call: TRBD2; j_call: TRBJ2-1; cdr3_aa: CASSQVGTSRGPINEQFF; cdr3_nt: TGTGCCAGCAGCCAAGTGGGGACTAGTCGGGGGCCAATCAATGAGCAGTTCTTC
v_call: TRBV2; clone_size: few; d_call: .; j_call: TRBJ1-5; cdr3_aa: CASRQDSSNQPQHF; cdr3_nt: TGTGCCAGCAGGCAGGATTCTAGCAATCAGCCCCAGCATTTT
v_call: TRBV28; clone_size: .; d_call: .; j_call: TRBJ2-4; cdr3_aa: CASSGGLTSGNIQYF; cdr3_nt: TGTGCCAGCAGTGGAGGCTTAACCTCTGGAAACATTCAGTACTTC
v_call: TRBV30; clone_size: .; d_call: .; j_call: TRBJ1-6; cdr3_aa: CALKKTGTIPLHF; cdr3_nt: TGTGCCTTAAAAAAGACAGGCACTATCCCCCTCCACTTT
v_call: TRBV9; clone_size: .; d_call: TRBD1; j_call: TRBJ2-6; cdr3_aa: CASSVGQGISGANVLTF; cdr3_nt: TGTGCCAGCAGCGTGGGACAGGGGATCTCTGGGGCCAACGTCCTGACTTTC
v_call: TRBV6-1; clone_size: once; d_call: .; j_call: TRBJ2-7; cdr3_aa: CASTYTISTIEQYF; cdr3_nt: TGTGCCAGCACATACACAATATCTACGATAGAGCAGTACTTC
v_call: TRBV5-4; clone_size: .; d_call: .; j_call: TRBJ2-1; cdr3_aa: CASSKTGRGTYNEQFF; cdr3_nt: TGTGCCAGCAGCAAGACAGGGAGGGGGACCTACAATGAGCAGTTCTTC
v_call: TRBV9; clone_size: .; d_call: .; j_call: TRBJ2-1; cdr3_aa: CASSVTGSISYNEQFF; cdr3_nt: TGTGCCAGCAGCGTTACAGGGAGCATCTCCTACAATGAGCAGTTCTTC
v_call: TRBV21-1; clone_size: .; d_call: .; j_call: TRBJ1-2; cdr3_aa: CASSNRTGNYGYTF; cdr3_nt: TGTGCCAGCAGCAACCGGACAGGGAACTATGGCTACACCTTC
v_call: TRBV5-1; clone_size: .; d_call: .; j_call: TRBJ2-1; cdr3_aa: CASSGHSSYNEQFF; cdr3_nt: TGCGCCAGCAGCGGACATTCTTCCTACAATGAGCAGTTCTTC
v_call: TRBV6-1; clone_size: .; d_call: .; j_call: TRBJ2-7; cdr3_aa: CASRSDFYEQYF; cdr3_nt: TGTGCCAGCAGATCCGACTTCTACGAGCAGTACTTC
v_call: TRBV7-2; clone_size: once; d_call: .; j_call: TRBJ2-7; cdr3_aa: CASSLRRTLYEQYF; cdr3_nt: TGTGCCAGCAGCTTAAGAAGGACACTCTACGAGCAGTACTTC
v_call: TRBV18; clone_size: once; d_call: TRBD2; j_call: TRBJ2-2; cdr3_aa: CASSPPFFLAGVSTGELFF; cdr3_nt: TGTGCCAGCTCACCACCGTTTTTTCTCGCGGGAGTAAGCACCGGGGAGCTGTTTTTT
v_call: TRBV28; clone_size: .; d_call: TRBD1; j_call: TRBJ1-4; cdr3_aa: CASSFPGGTGFGKLFF; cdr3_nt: TGTGCCAGCAGTTTCCCAGGCGGGACAGGGTTTGGGAAACTGTTTTTT
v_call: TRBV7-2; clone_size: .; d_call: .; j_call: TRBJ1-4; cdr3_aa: CASSRQGGDEKLFF; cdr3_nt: TGTGCCAGCAGCCGGCAAGGGGGTGATGAAAAACTGTTTTTT
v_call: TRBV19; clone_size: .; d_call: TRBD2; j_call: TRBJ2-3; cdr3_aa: CASHTPAGGGDTQYF; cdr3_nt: TGTGCCAGCCATACCCCCGCGGGGGGAGGGGATACGCAGTATTTT
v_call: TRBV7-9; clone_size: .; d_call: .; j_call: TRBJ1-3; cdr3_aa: CASSFSGPKSGNTIYF; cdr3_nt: TGTGCCAGCAGCTTTTCGGGGCCAAAGAGTGGAAACACCATATATTTT
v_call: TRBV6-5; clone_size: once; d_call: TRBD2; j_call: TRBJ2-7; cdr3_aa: CASSYSSWTSGYEQYF; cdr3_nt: TGTGCCAGCAGTTACTCGAGTTGGACTAGCGGTTACGAGCAGTACTTC
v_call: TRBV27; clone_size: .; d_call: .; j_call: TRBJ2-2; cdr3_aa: CASTGRSGSRYTGELFF; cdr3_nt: TGTGCCAGTACGGGACGGTCCGGGAGCCGGTACACCGGGGAGCTGTTTTTT